One sample yielded the 17 T cell receptor beta chains listed below, sequenced in a study of blood T cell repertoires in COVID-19. Repertoires were generated with immunoSEQ multiplex PCR, while TCRdb's copy carries only in-frame clones and drops some. The sample holds fewer than 300,000 clones, about 68% seen once. What was sequenced was peripheral blood. The receptors stem from a woman of 80 years or more with acute or convalescent COVID-19.

The chain joins TRBV10-1 to TRBJ2-7; TRBD2 matches at 11 bases. Germline V lookup: CDR1 WNHNN, CDR2 SYGVQD (reference sequence). CDR3 length equals 17 residues. V trimming: 8 bases; J trimming: 0 bases; junction bases outside the gene matches: 12. The CDR3 loop reads CASPTFSSGRLSYEQYF. CDR3 nucleotides: TGCGCCAGCCCGACTTTCTCTAGCGGGAGGCTCTCCTACGAGCAGTACTTC.

Comments on this clone: Mismatch with germline at one junction end may stem from a read error. The rearrangement links TRBV7-2 to TRBJ1-4; D is perhaps TRBD1 (5 bases). The CDR3 has 12 residues. Germline V CDR1 and CDR2: SGHTA, FQGNSA. DNA of the CDR3: TGTGCCAGCAGCTTAAGCAGTGGGGCAGCTACTTTT. This gives the protein CASSLSSGAATF.

The gene calls are TRBV4-1 and TRBJ2-1; weak D call: TRBD2 (5 bases). Per the germline V gene, CDR1 is MGHRA and CDR2 is YSYEKL. With 4 bases removed from V and 16 bases from J, the gap between germline ends came to 14 bases. The CDR3 is 11 residues long. The CDR3 DNA sequence: TGCGCCAGCAGCCGGTCGGGAAGCCGTTTCTTC. This gives the protein CASSRSGSRFF.

This clone was observed a few times. V is TRBV7-8 and J is TRBJ1-5; a possible D gene is TRBD1 (5 bases). V gave up 2 bases and J gave up 2 bases, with 10 bases separating them. Germline CDR1 SGHVS, CDR2 FQNEAQ. The CDR3 has 15 amino acids. CDR3 nucleotides: TGTGCCAGCAGCTTAAGTACAGGCGGCAATCAGCCCCAGCATTTT. Its translation is CASSLSTGGNQPQHF. Variable domain in full (rest from reference TRBV7-8 and TRBJ1-5): GAGVSQSPRYKVAKRGQDVALRCDPISGHVSLFWYQQALGQGPEFLTYFQNEAQLDKSGLPSDRFFAERPEGSVSTLKIQRTQQEDSAVYLCASSLSTGGNQPQHFGDGTRLSIL.

This chain uses TRBV6-1 with TRBJ2-2; TRBD1 is a possible D gene (6 bases). CDR3 length equals 14 residues. The germline gives CDR1 MNHNS, CDR2 SASEGT. The V and J ends lost 8 bases and 6 bases respectively, with 16 bases between them. For the CDR3, the DNA is TGTGCCAGCGGCGTGACAGGCGAGGCCGGGGAGCTGTTTTTT. Translating it yields CASGVTGEAGELFF.

This clone appeared once. The rearrangement joins TRBV7-9 to TRBJ2-5; possible D gene TRBD2, 5 bases. The germline V gene has CDR1 SEHNR and CDR2 FQNEAQ (reference sequence). V was clipped by 3 bases and J by 2 bases, with 13 bases between them. The CDR3 consists of 15 residues. The CDR3 DNA is TGTGCCAGCAGCTTCATTAGCGCAGGACAAGAGACCCAGTACTTC. It encodes CASSFISAGQETQYF. Based on the CDR3 plus reference TRBV7-9 and TRBJ2-5, the full variable domain is DTGVSQNPRHKITKRGQNVTFRCDPISEHNRLYWYRQTLGQGPEFLTYFQNEAQLEKSRLLSDRFSAERPKGSFSTLEIQRTEQGDSAMYLCASSFISAGQETQYFGPGTRLLVL.

V gene TRBV3-1 (or the pseudogene TRBV3-2) combines with J gene TRBJ1-1; tentative D call: TRBD1 (5 bases). The CDR3 spans 14 residues. Germline CDR1 reads LGHDT; CDR2 reads YNNKEL (reference sequence). V was cut by 1 base and J by 5 bases, with 11 bases left in between. The DNA of the CDR3 is TGTGCCAGCAGCCAAGTTAAGGGGAGGACTGAAGCTTTCTTT. It encodes CASSQVKGRTEAFF.

The chain combines TRBV11-2 with TRBJ1-3, with 8 bases matching TRBD1. Germline V gene sequence: CDR1 SGHAT, CDR2 FQNNGV. CDR3 length equals 14 residues. V lost 5 bases to trimming and J lost 4 bases; unmatched junction nucleotides: 4. The CDR3 sequence: CASSLRTGGNTIYF. In DNA form, the CDR3 reads TGTGCCAGCAGCCTGAGGACAGGGGGAAACACCATATATTTT.

The J gene is TRBJ2-3, the V gene TRBV15; 8 bases map to TRBD1. This CDR3 spans 16 amino acids. Losses at the gene ends were 2 bases for V and 2 bases for J; bases not matched to a gene: 6. Germline CDR1 and CDR2: LNHNV and YYDKDF (reference sequence). The CDR3 nucleotides are TGTGCCACCAGCAGACAACAGGGGGTTGACACAGATACGCAGTATTTT. Amino acid sequence: CATSRQQGVDTDTQYF.

V gene TRBV6-5 combines with J gene TRBJ2-2; D uncertain. Germline values: CDR1 MNHEY, CDR2 SVGAGI. V gave up 10 bases and J gave up 7 bases, with 19 bases separating them. CDR3 length equals 14 residues. The CDR3 here is CATLGDSPIGELFF. In nucleotides, the CDR3 is TGTGCCACCCTTGGAGACTCGCCTATCGGGGAGCTGTTTTTT.

At least ten counts were recorded for this clone. The chain carries TRBV4-1 and TRBJ2-7; 8 bases are a match to TRBD1. The CDR3 is 15 amino acids. With V trimmed by 3 bases and J by 2 bases, 6 bases remained unmatched. The germline gives CDR1 MGHRA, CDR2 YSYEKL. The CDR3 DNA sequence: TGCGCCAGCAGCCACCAGACAGGGGAGGCCTACGAGCAGTACTTC. As protein: CASSHQTGEAYEQYF.

The chain is built from TRBV2 and TRBJ1-4; 12 positions match TRBD1. From germline, CDR1 is SNHLY and CDR2 FYNNEI. The CDR3 is 15 residues long. J gave up 3 bases and V 8 bases, and 4 bases lay outside the gene matches. CDR3 sequence reads: CASGGQGAANEKLFF. As DNA, the CDR3 is TGTGCCAGCGGGGGACAGGGGGCGGCTAATGAAAAACTGTTTTTT.

The genes are TRBV3-1 (or the pseudogene TRBV3-2) and TRBJ2-1; 10 bases are a match to TRBD1. The J segment lost 6 bases and the V segment lost 5 bases, leaving 7 bases of the junction unmatched. In germline, CDR1 is LGHDT, CDR2 YNNKEL (reference sequence). This CDR3 region has 15 residues. CDR3: CASSAGTGVPNEQFF. The DNA of the CDR3 is TGTGCCAGCAGCGCCGGGACAGGGGTTCCCAATGAGCAGTTCTTC.

The chain joins TRBV6-1 to TRBJ1-6; D perhaps matches TRBD1 (5 bases). The germline V gene encodes CDR1 MNHNS and CDR2 SASEGT. The CDR3 totals 16 residues. V was pared by 4 bases and J by 6 bases, with 16 bases between. In DNA form, the CDR3 reads TGTGCCAGCAGTGCCCCTGGGGCAGGCCGTAATTCACCCCTCCACTTT. Its protein product is CASSAPGAGRNSPLHF.

CDR3 sequence: CASSLVGTSGRFNEQFF. DNA for the CDR3: TGCGCCAGCAGCTTGGTCGGGACTAGCGGGAGATTTAACGAGCAGTTCTTC. The chain uses TRBV5-1 and TRBJ2-1; 14 positions match TRBD2. Germline V gene data show CDR1 as SGHRS and CDR2 as YFSETQ. This CDR3 region has 17 residues. The V segment lost 0 bases and the J segment 10 bases; nucleotides outside the gene matches: 9.

In this sample, this clone turned up once. The chain uses TRBV12-5 and TRBJ1-2; TRBD1 matches 7 bases. V shed 1 base and J 4 bases; nucleotides not matched to a gene: 6. The germline gives CDR1 LGHNT, CDR2 FRNRAP. The CDR3 covers 15 residues. The CDR3 here is CASGLAGTDGYGYTF. DNA of the CDR3: TGTGCTAGTGGTTTGGCCGGGACAGACGGCTATGGCTACACCTTC. Complete variable domain (other parts from reference TRBV12-5 and TRBJ1-2): DARVTQTPRHKVTEMGQEVTMRCQPILGHNTVFWYRQTMMQGLELLAYFRNRAPLDDSGMPKDRFSAEMPDATLATLKIQPSEPRDSAVYFCASGLAGTDGYGYTFGSGTRLTVV.

There are a few counts of this clone. This CDR3 is also generated by other DNA sequences in the sample. The genes are TRBV18 and TRBJ1-2, with D tentatively TRBD1 (6 bases). Trimming stripped 3 bases from V and 0 bases from J, with 8 bases between. The CDR3 has 14 amino acids. Germline CDR1 reads KGHSH; CDR2 reads LQKENI. The CDR3 nucleotides are TGTGCCAGCTCACCGGACAGAGCTAACTATGGCTACACCTTC. It translates to CASSPDRANYGYTF. Filled out from reference TRBV18 and TRBJ1-2, the complete variable domain reads NAGVMQNPRHLVRRRGQEARLRCSPMKGHSHVYWYRQLPEEGLKFMVYLQKENIIDESGMPKERFSAEFPKEGPSILRIQQVVRGDSAAYFCASSPDRANYGYTFGSGTRLTVV.